The 6 T cell receptor beta chains given below trace back to one sample, sequenced in a study of breast tumors, draining lymph nodes, adjacent tissues. A single record per CDR3 protein comes from TCRdb applying MiXCR to the multiplex PCR reads. The profile shows fewer than 80,000 distinct CDR3 sequences, 40% to 55% of them singletons. The sample taken for sequencing was breast tumor tissue. These receptors came from a female donor with breast cancer. Some clones in this sample may be carry-over from other donors' samples.

The V gene is TRBV5-1, the J gene TRBJ2-5; 9 bases agree with TRBD1. This CDR3 spans 15 amino acids. J gave up 9 bases and V 0 bases, and 9 bases lay outside the gene matches. Germline V CDR1 and CDR2: SGHRS, YFSETQ. CDR3 amino acids: CASSLEGTGSQPQYF. The CDR3 DNA is TGCGCCAGCAGCTTGGAAGGGACAGGGAGTCAGCCCCAGTACTTC.

Comments on this clonotype: Germline and junction disagree at one end, which may indicate a read error. The V and J genes are TRBV11-2 and TRBJ2-1, with D possibly TRBD2 on 6 matching bases. This CDR3 has 16 amino acids. The V gene's germline CDR1 is SGHAT and CDR2 FQNNGV. The CDR3 nucleotides read TGTGCCAACAGCTTAGTTCGGGGGAACGCCTACAATGAGCAGTTCTTC. Translated: CANSLVRGNAYNEQFF.

This clonotype was observed at least ten times. The V and J genes are TRBV12-5 and TRBJ2-5; D remains ambiguous. This CDR3 spans 13 amino acids. With 6 bases removed from V and 0 bases from J, the gap between germline ends came to 8 bases. The germline CDR1 and CDR2 sequences are LGHNT and FRNRAP. The CDR3 spells CASGLGNQETQYF. DNA of the CDR3: TGTGCTAGTGGCCTAGGGAACCAAGAGACCCAGTACTTC.

In DNA form, the CDR3 reads TGTGCCAGCAGCGGGGGGACAGGGGTCTCACCCCTCCACTTT. Protein sequence: CASSGGTGVSPLHF. This rearrangement joins TRBV5-8 to TRBJ1-6; 10 positions agree with TRBD1. Trimming cost V 4 bases and J 10 bases; bases outside gene matches: 5. The length of the CDR3 is 14 residues. Germline values: CDR1 SGHTS, CDR2 YDEGEE.

The V call is TRBV6-6, the J call TRBJ1-2; no clear D gene. The CDR3 runs to 12 residues. Germline V gene data show CDR1 as MNHNY and CDR2 as SVGAGI (reference sequence). Deletions cut 1 base from V and 6 bases from J, with 6 bases between. The CDR3 nucleotides read TGTGCCAGCAGTTACTTCCCGGATGGCTACACCTTC. Translation gives CASSYFPDGYTF.

This clonotype occurred many times. The V and J genes are TRBV20-1 and TRBJ2-1; TRBD2 agrees at 11 bases. Germline V gene lookup returns CDR1 DFQATT and CDR2 SNEGSKA (reference sequence). The CDR3 totals 16 residues. V lost 5 bases, J lost 1 base, and 7 bases stayed unmatched. The CDR3 DNA follows: TGCAGTGCTCCACCTAGCGGGAGGCATTCCTACAATGAGCAGTTCTTC. It specifies CSAPPSGRHSYNEQFF.